This TCR beta chain originates from a study of blood T cell repertoires in COVID-19. Study-level background: The United States, Italy and Spain were the sources of the acute and convalescent COVID-19 samples. The analysed material was cDNA or gDNA that came from T cells, B-cell-depleted T cells, or PBMCs.

Per the germline V gene, CDR1 is SQVTM and CDR2 is ANQGSEA. V was pared by 5 bases and J by 2 bases, with 13 bases between. CDR3 length: 14 amino acids. Original handling: From reference gene primer amplification, estimates of nucleated cell counts were derived. Sequenced by immunoSEQ multiplex PCR; TCRdb stores in-frame clones only, minus some. V and J calls and clone size are those listed in that table; D and trimming were worked out from the DNA. The table lists about 130,000 clones, over 60% of them singletons. V gene TRBV29-1 combines with J gene TRBJ1-3; possibly TRBD1 for D (6 bases). The TCR sequence derives from a woman aged 70 to 79 with acute or convalescent COVID-19. Material for sequencing was peripheral blood. The CDR3 loop is CSVYLGQTGNTIYF. CDR3 nucleotide sequence: TGCAGCGTTTATCTCGGACAGACTGGAAACACCATATATTTT.